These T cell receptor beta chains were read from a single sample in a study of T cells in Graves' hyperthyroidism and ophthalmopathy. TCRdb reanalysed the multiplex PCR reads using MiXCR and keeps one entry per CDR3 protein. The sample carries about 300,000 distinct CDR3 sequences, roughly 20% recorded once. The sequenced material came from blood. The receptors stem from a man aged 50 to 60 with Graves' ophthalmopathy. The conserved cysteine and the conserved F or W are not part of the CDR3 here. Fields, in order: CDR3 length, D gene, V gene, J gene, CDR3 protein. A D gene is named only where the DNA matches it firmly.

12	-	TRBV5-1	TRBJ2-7	ASSLDISSYEQY
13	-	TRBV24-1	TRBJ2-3	ATSDFRASTDTQY
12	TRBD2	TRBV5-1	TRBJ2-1	ASSLAPGGNEQF
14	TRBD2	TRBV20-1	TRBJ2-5	SATGTSGSHQETQY
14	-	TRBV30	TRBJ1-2	AWSGARVLFNYGYT
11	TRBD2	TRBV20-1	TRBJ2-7	SAVGTSSHEQY
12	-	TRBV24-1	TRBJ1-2	ATSDLQRQSGYT
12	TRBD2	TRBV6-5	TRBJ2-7	ASSSLGLAREQY
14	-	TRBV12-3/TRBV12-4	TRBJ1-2	ASSSYLRTVNYGYT
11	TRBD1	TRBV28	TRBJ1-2	ASSPLTGLGYT
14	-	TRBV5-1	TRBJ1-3	ASSLLSSFSGNTIY
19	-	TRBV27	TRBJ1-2	ASSLSRGGPSTGAPNYGYT
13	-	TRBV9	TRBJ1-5	ASSTSPDSNEPQH
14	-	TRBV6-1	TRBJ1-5	ASSEAETGYNQPQH
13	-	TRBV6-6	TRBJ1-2	ASSYGGDGSYGYT
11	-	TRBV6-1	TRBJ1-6	ASRRAWNSPLH
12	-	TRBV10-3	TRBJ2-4	AISVDGNRDIQY
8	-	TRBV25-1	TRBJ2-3	ASSEGTQY
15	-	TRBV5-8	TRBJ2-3	ASSSLEAGGGTDTQY